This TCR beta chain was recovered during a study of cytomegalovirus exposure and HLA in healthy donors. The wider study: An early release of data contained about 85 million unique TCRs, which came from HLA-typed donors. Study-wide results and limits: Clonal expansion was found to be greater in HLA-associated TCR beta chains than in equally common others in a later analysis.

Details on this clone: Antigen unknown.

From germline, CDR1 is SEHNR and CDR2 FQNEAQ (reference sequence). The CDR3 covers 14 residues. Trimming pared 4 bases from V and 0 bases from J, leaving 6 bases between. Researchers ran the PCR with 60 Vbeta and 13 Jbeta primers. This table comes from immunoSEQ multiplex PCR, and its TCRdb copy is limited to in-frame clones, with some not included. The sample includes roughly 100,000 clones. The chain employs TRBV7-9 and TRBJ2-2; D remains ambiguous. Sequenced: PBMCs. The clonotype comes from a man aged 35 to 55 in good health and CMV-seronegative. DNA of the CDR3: TGTGCCAGCAGCTCAGTTACGAACACCGGGGAGCTGTTTTTT. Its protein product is CASSSVTNTGELFF.